Presented here are 20 T cell receptor beta chains from one specimen sequenced in a study of OX40 agonist ivuxolimab in advanced cancers. The protocol was immunoSEQ multiplex PCR, while the TCRdb copy is restricted to in-frame clones and leaves out a portion. The sample lists about 61,000 clones; 85% to 90% were seen once. The source was CD4+ or CD8+ T cells sorted from blood, collected in a trial of the OX40 agonist ivuxolimab. The origin of the receptors is an adult with an advanced solid tumor such as melanoma, head and neck, liver or kidney cancer.

The chain combines TRBV30 with TRBJ1-1; D not certain. Trimming pared 1 base from V and 8 bases from J, leaving 8 bases between. Germline CDR1 and CDR2: GTSNPN and SVGIG (reference sequence). CDR3 length: 11 residues. The CDR3 loop reads CAWSGAREAFF. As DNA, the CDR3 is TGTGCCTGGAGTGGGGCCAGAGAAGCTTTCTTT.

The genes are TRBV11-2 and TRBJ2-1, with D possibly being TRBD2 (7 bases). The CDR3 covers 15 residues. Deletions cut 1 base from V and 5 bases from J, with 12 bases between. Germline V gene data show CDR1 as SGHAT and CDR2 as FQNNGV. The CDR3: CASSLARGPDNEQFF. The CDR3 nucleotides read TGTGCCAGCAGCTTAGCGCGGGGGCCTGACAATGAGCAGTTCTTC.

J is TRBJ2-5 and V is TRBV5-1; tentatively, D is TRBD2 (6 bases). Looked up from germline, CDR1 is SGHRS and CDR2 is YFSETQ. Trimming took 2 bases from V and 2 from J, leaving 16 bases between them. CDR3 length: 16 amino acids. CDR3 loop: CASSFVDGGIQETQYF. The CDR3 DNA sequence: TGCGCCAGCAGCTTCGTTGACGGGGGAATTCAAGAGACCCAGTACTTC.

V and J are TRBV5-6 and TRBJ2-7, with 11 positions matching TRBD2. V was clipped by 0 bases and J by 3 bases; unmatched bases: 5. The CDR3 runs 16 residues. Germline lookup yields CDR1 SGHDT and CDR2 YYEEEE. This CDR3 is CASSLGGTSGFYEQYF. For the CDR3, the DNA is TGTGCCAGCAGCTTGGGGGGGACTAGCGGATTCTACGAGCAGTACTTC.

This clone was seen a single time. The chain uses TRBV7-8 and TRBJ1-1, with D maybe TRBD1 (5 bases). This CDR3 spans 14 amino acids. CDR1 is SGHVS and CDR2 is FQNEAQ in the germline V gene. Between the trimmed V and J ends, which lost 3 bases and 1 base, there was a span of 9 bases. The CDR3 is CASSFGGRNTEAFF. Written as DNA, the CDR3 is TGTGCCAGCAGCTTCGGGGGTCGGAACACTGAAGCTTTCTTT.

This chain uses TRBV30 with TRBJ2-3; no reliable D call. Germline-derived CDR1 and CDR2 are GTSNPN and SVGIG (reference sequence). The CDR3 totals 11 residues. Deletions cut 0 bases from V and 11 bases from J, with 9 bases between. In DNA, the CDR3 is TGTGCCTGGAGTGTTCGTTCACGGCAGTATTTT. Its protein is CAWSVRSRQYF.

The chain joins TRBV7-8 to TRBJ1-1; D call uncertain. Trimming left V 0 bases short and J 0 bases short, with 8 bases between. From germline, CDR1 is SGHVS and CDR2 FQNEAQ. The CDR3 runs to 15 residues. The CDR3 spells CASSLAGQMNTEAFF. For the CDR3, the DNA is TGTGCCAGCAGCTTAGCTGGGCAGATGAACACTGAAGCTTTCTTT.

Turning to this clone: Other DNA sequences from this sample encode an identical CDR3 as well. The rearrangement links TRBV6-5 to TRBJ1-5; no reliable D call. The CDR3 loop spans 13 amino acids. CDR1 and CDR2 from the germline V gene are MNHEY and SVGAGI. Trimming stripped 2 bases from V and 7 bases from J, with 9 bases between. CDR3 sequence reads: CASSYGRGQPQHF. CDR3 bases: TGTGCCAGCAGTTACGGTCGGGGACAGCCCCAGCATTTT.

This clone was detected a few times. This CDR3 reads CASSETGMNTGELFF. The DNA for the CDR3 is TGTGCCAGCAGTGAAACAGGGATGAACACCGGGGAGCTGTTTTTT. V is TRBV2 and J is TRBJ2-2; TRBD1 might be the D (6 bases). Trimming cost V 2 bases and J 1 base, with 8 bases left between them. CDR3 length: 15 amino acids. Germline CDR1 SNHLY, CDR2 FYNNEI.

This clone turned up a few times. V gene TRBV18 combines with J gene TRBJ2-2, with a weak D call TRBD1 (5 bases). Germline CDR1 KGHSH, CDR2 LQKENI. V lost 2 bases, J lost 1 base, and 5 bases lay in between. There are 14 residues in the CDR3. The CDR3 here is CASSPTGNTGELFF. The CDR3 nucleotides read TGTGCCAGCTCACCAACAGGGAACACCGGGGAGCTGTTTTTT.

Only a few counts were recorded for this clone. The chain is built from TRBV29-1 and TRBJ1-1; D might be TRBD1 (6 bases). Germline V gene sequence: CDR1 SQVTM, CDR2 ANQGSEA. V shed 7 bases and J shed 4 bases, with 16 bases lying between them. The CDR3 runs to 13 residues. CDR3 DNA: TGCAGCGCTGCGGGACACCTGACCACTGAAGCTTTCTTT. Protein product: CSAAGHLTTEAFF.

The chain is built from TRBV6-5 and TRBJ1-2; D remains unclear. Germline CDR1 MNHEY, CDR2 SVGAGI. The ends were cut back, 6 bases at V and 4 bases at J, with 12 bases in the middle. CDR3 length: 13 residues. CDR3 residues: CASSWTSAYGYTF. The CDR3 coding sequence is TGTGCCAGCAGCTGGACCTCCGCCTATGGCTACACCTTC.

J is TRBJ1-1 and V is TRBV19; 9 bases line up with TRBD1. With V trimmed by 4 bases and J by 1 base, 1 base remained unmatched. Germline V gene lookup returns CDR1 LNHDA and CDR2 SQIVND (reference sequence). The CDR3 runs to 14 residues. The CDR3 DNA follows: TGTGCCAGTAGTACACAGGGGGCGAACACTGAAGCTTTCTTT. It codes for CASSTQGANTEAFF.

The rearrangement joins TRBV19 to TRBJ2-7; 9 nucleotides line up with TRBD1. V lost 3 bases and J lost 2; bases outside the gene matches: 5. Looked up from germline, CDR1 is LNHDA and CDR2 is SQIVND (reference sequence). The CDR3 loop spans 15 amino acids. CDR3 sequence: CASSIVTGGTYEQYF. CDR3 coding DNA: TGTGCCAGTAGTATTGTGACAGGGGGGACCTACGAGCAGTACTTC.

The J gene is TRBJ1-1, the V gene TRBV14; D gene unclear. CDR1 is SGHDN and CDR2 is FVKESK in the germline V gene. Deletions cut 8 bases from V and 1 base from J, with 14 bases between. There are 14 residues in the CDR3. CDR3 nucleotide sequence: TGTGCCAGCCAAGCCTTACGGGGGAACACTGAAGCTTTCTTT. Translation: CASQALRGNTEAFF.

This rearrangement joins TRBV5-1 to TRBJ1-4; D remains ambiguous. Germline CDR1 reads SGHRS; CDR2 reads YFSETQ. This CDR3 comprises 13 residues. V was cut by 0 bases and J by 3 bases, with 3 bases left in between. The DNA for the CDR3 is TGCGCCAGCAGCTTGGTAGCTAATGAAAAACTGTTTTTT. Protein sequence: CASSLVANEKLFF.

The chain uses TRBV7-9 and TRBJ1-6, with D maybe TRBD1 (6 bases). This CDR3 is built from 15 residues. CDR1 SEHNR and CDR2 FQNEAQ come from the germline V gene (reference sequence). The V end lost 1 base, the J end lost 8 bases, and 12 bases lay between the germline ends. The CDR3, as DNA: TGTGCCAGCAGCTTAGGAGGACAGCCGGATTCACCCCTCCACTTT. It translates to CASSLGGQPDSPLHF.

This clone has only a few counts. V gene TRBV18 combines with J gene TRBJ2-7; 7 bases line up with TRBD1. V lost 2 bases to trimming and J lost 2 bases; unmatched junction nucleotides: 0. Germline V gives CDR1 KGHSH, CDR2 LQKENI. The CDR3 loop spans 13 amino acids. The CDR3 here is CASSPGTAYEQYF. As DNA, the CDR3 is TGTGCCAGCTCACCAGGGACAGCCTACGAGCAGTACTTC.

The chain uses TRBV7-6 and TRBJ2-2; tentatively, D is TRBD1 (6 bases). V dropped 5 bases and J dropped 6 bases, with 16 bases sitting between them. The CDR3 has 15 amino acids. From germline, CDR1 is SGHVS and CDR2 FNYEAQ. CDR3 in DNA: TGTGCCAGCAGCGACCGACAGGCAACGGCCGGGGAGCTGTTTTTT. This translates into CASSDRQATAGELFF.

This clone has a single count. The J gene is TRBJ1-6, the V gene TRBV5-1; D unresolved. The germline CDR1 and CDR2 sequences are SGHRS and YFSETQ. This CDR3 contains 13 residues. V was trimmed by 4 bases and J by 6 bases, leaving 8 bases between them. This CDR3 reads CASSIGFNSPLHF. The CDR3, as DNA: TGCGCCAGCAGCATCGGATTTAATTCACCCCTCCACTTT.